This entry features one TCR beta chain sequence. Its cognate antigen has yet to be identified. No clone much larger than this one lies a single base away; base qualities are absent. This record belongs to a study of blood T cell repertoires in COVID-19 (dated by TCRdb to 2019 to 2021). For the study in its entirety: Collaborator samples came from the United States, Italy and Spain and covered acute and convalescent phases of COVID-19. The material from the prospective study consisted of cDNA or gDNA derived from T cells, B-cell-depleted T cells, or PBMCs. Deeply sampled blood TCRbeta repertoires from subjects exposed to, actively infected with, or recovered from COVID-19 were included in the dataset. The repertoires were released in a freely available public database meant as a resource for research on the immune response to SARS-CoV-2. The samples were drawn from two sources: the first 160 participants of the ongoing ImmuneRACE study, and 1,000 to 1,500 subjects contributed by 6 global collaborators. Sample metadata almost always included a de-identified subject ID, COVID-19 status, age in years and sex. Where available, HLA class I and class II types were taken from metadata supplied by the sample provider and were not determined by assay-based typing.

The CDR3 covers 17 residues, taking in both the cysteine and the phenylalanine. Of the read, only the CDR3 DNA is kept; its 51 bases are in frame from base 1. Via the germline V gene, CDR1 is SGHVS and CDR2 FQNEAQ. The V end loses 3 bases and the J end loses 0 bases, and a stretch of 15 bases separates them. The research as a whole found: The quantity of clinical and demographic metadata differed by source and by participant and was supplied without curation.

In Seattle, one collaborating source enrolled patients while the infection was active and tracked those patients longitudinally over the course of disease. Whole blood was collected in K2EDTA tubes by collaborating institutions according to the institutions' own protocols. For TCRbeta analysis, collaborators shipped samples as frozen whole blood, isolated PBMCs, or DNA extracted from either of those sample types. TCRbeta CDR3 regions were amplified from genomic DNA by means of the immunoSEQ Assay, a bias-controlled multiplex PCR. Per the authors' processing: Within the assay, amplification of reference gene primers was used to estimate how many nucleated cells each sample contained. Sequence reads were collapsed and filtered to measure the absolute abundance of every unique TCRbeta CDR3 rearrangement. For each sample, productive Simpson clonality was calculated as the square root of Simpson's diversity index across productive rearrangements. The table comes from immuneACCESS by way of TCRdb, which keeps in-frame sequences with V and J called. Part of the clones is missing from these tables; in studies checked, under half for an unresolved V gene and the rest for unknown reasons. D and trimming come from the DNA, and the V and J calls and clone size come from that table. This sample comprises over 90,000 clones, roughly 81% of them detected only once. The ten largest make up around 4.7% of the sample.

The sequencing sample was made of peripheral blood. The sequence was collected from a man at least 80 years old with COVID-19, enrolled during active disease. The sequence joins TRBV7-8 to TRBJ1-5; the D region possibly corresponds to TRBD1 (5 bases align). The nucleotide sequence is TGTGCCAGCAGCTTCAGGGAGGGCCACTATAGCAATCAGCCCCAGCATTTT. It translates as CASSFREGHYSNQPQHF.